This is a list of T cell receptor beta chains from one sample in a study of shared clonotypes between healthy human individuals. Repertoires were generated with immunoSEQ multiplex PCR, while TCRdb's copy carries only in-frame clones and drops some. Among 650,000 to 800,000 clones, 55% to 80% were seen once, and the ten largest hold approximately 1.8%. The sample comprised memory CD4+ T cells sorted from blood. These receptor sequences come from a woman in her twenties or thirties in good health. Both conserved end residues are part of each CDR3. The D gene is left open where the match is weak. Expanded clones are given a class, and other clones once, few, many or no size at all.

D gene: TRBD2
V gene: TRBV5-1
clone size: NA
J gene: TRBJ2-1
CDR3 protein: CASSLDSGGYNEQFF
CDR3 DNA: TGCGCCAGCAGCCTTGATAGCGGGGGCTACAATGAGCAGTTCTTC

D gene: TRBD1
V gene: TRBV18
clone size: NA
J gene: TRBJ2-5
CDR3 protein: CASSLQDREETQYF
CDR3 DNA: TGTGCCAGCTCACTCCAAGACAGGGAAGAGACCCAGTACTTC

D gene: TRBD2
V gene: TRBV5-1
clone size: NA
J gene: TRBJ2-7
CDR3 protein: CASSVGTSGYEQYF
CDR3 DNA: TGCGCCAGCAGCGTCGGGACTAGCGGCTACGAGCAGTACTTC

D gene: NA
V gene: TRBV19
clone size: NA
J gene: TRBJ2-4
CDR3 protein: CASSIESSLAKNIQYF
CDR3 DNA: TGTGCCAGTAGTATAGAGTCTAGTCTAGCCAAAAACATTCAGTACTTC

D gene: TRBD1
V gene: TRBV18
clone size: NA
J gene: TRBJ1-4
CDR3 protein: CASSEDRFNEKLFF
CDR3 DNA: TGTGCCAGCTCAGAGGACAGGTTTAATGAAAAACTGTTTTTT

D gene: NA
V gene: TRBV6-1
clone size: NA
J gene: TRBJ1-2
CDR3 protein: CASSVQGRDGYTF
CDR3 DNA: TGTGCCAGCAGTGTTCAGGGTAGAGATGGCTACACCTTC

D gene: NA
V gene: TRBV15
clone size: NA
J gene: TRBJ2-1
CDR3 protein: CATSFRFEQFF
CDR3 DNA: TGTGCCACCAGCTTCCGGTTTGAGCAGTTCTTC

D gene: TRBD2
V gene: TRBV19
clone size: once
J gene: TRBJ2-1
CDR3 protein: CASSISGELKQFF
CDR3 DNA: TGTGCCAGTAGTATCAGCGGGGAGCTTAAGCAGTTCTTC

D gene: NA
V gene: TRBV28
clone size: NA
J gene: TRBJ1-2
CDR3 protein: CASSRGWLGSTAYGYTF
CDR3 DNA: TGTGCCAGCAGTAGAGGGTGGTTAGGCTCCACTGCCTATGGCTACACCTTC

D gene: TRBD1
V gene: TRBV28
clone size: NA
J gene: TRBJ1-4
CDR3 protein: CASSPGTGRWKLFF
CDR3 DNA: TGTGCCAGCAGTCCAGGGACAGGGAGGTGGAAACTGTTTTTT

D gene: NA
V gene: TRBV28
clone size: many
J gene: TRBJ1-5
CDR3 protein: CASTRQTYQPQHF
CDR3 DNA: TGTGCCAGCACTAGACAGACCTATCAGCCCCAGCATTTT

D gene: NA
V gene: TRBV14
clone size: NA
J gene: TRBJ2-7
CDR3 protein: CASSRTGYEQYF
CDR3 DNA: TGTGCCAGCAGCCGAACAGGTTACGAGCAGTACTTC

D gene: NA
V gene: TRBV9
clone size: NA
J gene: TRBJ2-1
CDR3 protein: CASSEGSSYNEQFF
CDR3 DNA: TGTGCCAGCAGCGAAGGGAGCTCCTACAATGAGCAGTTCTTC

D gene: NA
V gene: TRBV5-1
clone size: NA
J gene: TRBJ1-5
CDR3 protein: CASIGSPVQGYSNQPQHF
CDR3 DNA: TGCGCCAGCATTGGATCGCCGGTGCAGGGGTATAGCAATCAGCCCCAGCATTTT

D gene: TRBD1
V gene: TRBV2
clone size: few
J gene: TRBJ1-2
CDR3 protein: CASKGQGNLGGYTF
CDR3 DNA: TGTGCCAGCAAGGGACAGGGGAACCTTGGAGGCTACACCTTC

D gene: NA
V gene: TRBV7-9
clone size: NA
J gene: TRBJ2-3
CDR3 protein: CASSHSRGSTDTQYF
CDR3 DNA: TGTGCCAGCAGCCATTCTCGGGGAAGCACAGATACGCAGTATTTT

D gene: NA
V gene: TRBV6-5
clone size: NA
J gene: TRBJ2-7
CDR3 protein: CASSYGQDYRSEQYF
CDR3 DNA: TGTGCCAGCAGTTATGGTCAGGACTACCGGAGCGAGCAGTACTTC

D gene: NA
V gene: TRBV4-2
clone size: NA
J gene: TRBJ2-2
CDR3 protein: CASSQEILGNGELFF
CDR3 DNA: TGTGCCAGCAGCCAAGAGATCCTGGGTAACGGGGAGCTGTTTTTT

D gene: NA
V gene: TRBV4-2
clone size: NA
J gene: TRBJ2-3
CDR3 protein: CASSQVHLTSTDTQYF
CDR3 DNA: TGTGCCAGCAGCCAAGTCCACCTAACTAGCACAGATACGCAGTATTTT

D gene: NA
V gene: TRBV2
clone size: NA
J gene: TRBJ1-3
CDR3 protein: CASTVGRLRSGNTIYF
CDR3 DNA: TGTGCCAGCACCGTTGGACGCCTTCGCTCTGGAAACACCATATATTTT

D gene: TRBD2
V gene: TRBV28
clone size: few
J gene: TRBJ2-7
CDR3 protein: CASRPSGRGYEQYF
CDR3 DNA: TGTGCCAGCAGACCAAGCGGGAGAGGCTACGAGCAGTACTTC

D gene: NA
V gene: TRBV2
clone size: NA
J gene: TRBJ1-6
CDR3 protein: CASSELDSDNSPLHF
CDR3 DNA: TGTGCCAGCAGTGAATTAGACAGCGATAATTCACCCCTCCACTTT

D gene: TRBD1
V gene: TRBV11-2
clone size: NA
J gene: TRBJ1-2
CDR3 protein: CASSVQGDYGYTF
CDR3 DNA: TGTGCCAGCAGCGTCCAGGGGGACTATGGCTACACCTTC

D gene: TRBD2
V gene: TRBV7-9
clone size: NA
J gene: TRBJ2-2
CDR3 protein: CASSPGEGSSRELFF
CDR3 DNA: TGTGCCAGCAGCCCCGGGGAGGGAAGTAGCCGGGAGCTGTTTTTT

D gene: NA
V gene: TRBV11-2
clone size: NA
J gene: TRBJ2-1
CDR3 protein: CASSPSDLPPYNEQFF
CDR3 DNA: TGTGCCAGCAGCCCTAGTGATCTTCCCCCCTACAATGAGCAGTTCTTC

D gene: NA
V gene: TRBV5-1
clone size: NA
J gene: TRBJ2-2
CDR3 protein: CASSLRPTRTGELFF
CDR3 DNA: TGCGCCAGCAGCTTGAGGCCCACTAGGACCGGGGAGCTGTTTTTT

D gene: NA
V gene: TRBV5-1
clone size: few
J gene: TRBJ1-1
CDR3 protein: CASSYGTLLNTEAFF
CDR3 DNA: TGCGCCAGCAGCTACGGGACACTACTAAACACTGAAGCTTTCTTT

D gene: TRBD2
V gene: TRBV9
clone size: NA
J gene: TRBJ2-3
CDR3 protein: CASSARGTSGVADTQYF
CDR3 DNA: TGTGCCAGCAGCGCCAGGGGGACTAGCGGGGTTGCAGATACGCAGTATTTT

D gene: TRBD2
V gene: TRBV28
clone size: NA
J gene: TRBJ2-7
CDR3 protein: CASSFGLAGAEQYF
CDR3 DNA: TGTGCCAGCAGTTTTGGGCTAGCGGGAGCCGAGCAGTACTTC

D gene: NA
V gene: TRBV2
clone size: NA
J gene: TRBJ2-2
CDR3 protein: CASSVSFQQGGPGELFF
CDR3 DNA: TGTGCCAGCAGTGTTAGTTTCCAACAGGGTGGCCCCGGGGAGCTGTTTTTT

D gene: TRBD2
V gene: TRBV7-6
clone size: few
J gene: TRBJ2-7
CDR3 protein: CASSKGLAGDTYEQYF
CDR3 DNA: TGTGCCAGCAGCAAGGGACTAGCGGGCGACACCTACGAGCAGTACTTC

D gene: NA
V gene: TRBV2
clone size: NA
J gene: TRBJ1-1
CDR3 protein: CASRGTPARNTEAFF
CDR3 DNA: TGTGCCAGCAGAGGGACCCCCGCCAGGAACACTGAAGCTTTCTTT

D gene: NA
V gene: TRBV6-1
clone size: few
J gene: TRBJ1-1
CDR3 protein: CAGGKDIYTEAFF
CDR3 DNA: TGTGCCGGAGGGAAGGACATCTACACTGAAGCTTTCTTT

D gene: NA
V gene: TRBV27
clone size: NA
J gene: TRBJ2-1
CDR3 protein: CASGVSGTVIYNEQFF
CDR3 DNA: TGTGCCAGCGGGGTCTCCGGGACGGTAATCTACAATGAGCAGTTCTTC

D gene: TRBD2
V gene: TRBV18
clone size: many
J gene: TRBJ2-3
CDR3 protein: CASSPPAGVTDTQYF
CDR3 DNA: TGTGCCAGCTCACCACCGGCGGGAGTCACAGATACGCAGTATTTT

D gene: TRBD2
V gene: TRBV5-1
clone size: NA
J gene: TRBJ2-1
CDR3 protein: CASSPTGLESSEQFF
CDR3 DNA: TGCGCCAGCAGCCCCACGGGACTAGAGTCTTCTGAGCAGTTCTTC

D gene: NA
V gene: TRBV11-3
clone size: NA
J gene: TRBJ2-2
CDR3 protein: CASSRGGTGELFF
CDR3 DNA: TGTGCCAGCAGCAGAGGAGGGACCGGGGAGCTGTTTTTT

D gene: TRBD1
V gene: TRBV18
clone size: NA
J gene: TRBJ1-3
CDR3 protein: CASSRDSSGNTIYF
CDR3 DNA: TGTGCCAGCTCAAGGGACAGCTCTGGAAACACCATATATTTT

D gene: TRBD2
V gene: TRBV11-3
clone size: NA
J gene: TRBJ2-1
CDR3 protein: CASSITSGRGNEQFF
CDR3 DNA: TGTGCCAGCAGCATTACTAGCGGGAGAGGTAATGAGCAGTTCTTC

D gene: NA
V gene: TRBV10-3
clone size: NA
J gene: TRBJ1-6
CDR3 protein: CAISERSDSPLHF
CDR3 DNA: TGTGCCATCAGTGAGAGGAGCGATTCACCCCTCCACTTT

D gene: NA
V gene: TRBV23-1
clone size: NA
J gene: TRBJ2-7
CDR3 protein: CASSPPPYVQYF
CDR3 DNA: TGCGCCAGCAGTCCGCCCCCTTACGTGCAGTACTTC

D gene: NA
V gene: TRBV10-1
clone size: NA
J gene: TRBJ2-5
CDR3 protein: CASSEGQAGETQYF
CDR3 DNA: TGCGCCAGCAGTGAAGGTCAGGCCGGGGAGACCCAGTACTTC

D gene: NA
V gene: TRBV11-1
clone size: few
J gene: TRBJ1-1
CDR3 protein: CASSFLGRTEAFF
CDR3 DNA: TGTGCCAGCAGCTTTCTGGGGCGCACTGAAGCTTTCTTT

D gene: TRBD2
V gene: TRBV25-1
clone size: NA
J gene: TRBJ2-7
CDR3 protein: CASSDSGSGDEQYF
CDR3 DNA: TGTGCCAGTTCAGATAGCGGGAGTGGTGACGAGCAGTACTTC

D gene: NA
V gene: TRBV19
clone size: NA
J gene: TRBJ1-1
CDR3 protein: CASGDGGYTEAFF
CDR3 DNA: TGTGCCAGTGGGGACGGGGGGTACACTGAAGCTTTCTTT

D gene: NA
V gene: TRBV19
clone size: NA
J gene: TRBJ2-7
CDR3 protein: CASSTQLGTTYEQYF
CDR3 DNA: TGTGCCAGTAGTACCCAACTAGGGACCACCTACGAGCAGTACTTC

D gene: NA
V gene: TRBV6-6
clone size: NA
J gene: TRBJ1-1
CDR3 protein: CASRGTRDTRPEAFF
CDR3 DNA: TGTGCCAGCAGAGGGACTCGGGACACAAGGCCTGAAGCTTTCTTT

D gene: NA
V gene: TRBV5-1
clone size: many
J gene: TRBJ2-1
CDR3 protein: CASSSDSSSYNEQFF
CDR3 DNA: TGCGCCAGCAGCTCGGACTCCAGCTCCTACAATGAGCAGTTCTTC

D gene: NA
V gene: TRBV11-2
clone size: NA
J gene: TRBJ2-7
CDR3 protein: CASSSPGDGYEQYF
CDR3 DNA: TGTGCCAGCAGCTCCCCCGGGGACGGTTACGAGCAGTACTTC

D gene: TRBD2
V gene: TRBV5-1
clone size: NA
J gene: TRBJ2-7
CDR3 protein: CASSLLSGSDEQYF
CDR3 DNA: TGCGCCAGCAGCTTGTTAAGCGGGAGTGACGAGCAGTACTTC

D gene: NA
V gene: TRBV6-4
clone size: NA
J gene: TRBJ2-3
CDR3 protein: CASSTTSSSTDTQYF
CDR3 DNA: TGTGCCAGCAGCACTACCTCCTCTAGCACAGATACGCAGTATTTT

D gene: TRBD1
V gene: TRBV5-4
clone size: NA
J gene: TRBJ1-2
CDR3 protein: CASSYLQGAGGYTF
CDR3 DNA: TGTGCCAGCAGCTACCTACAGGGGGCGGGTGGCTACACCTTC